This T cell receptor (beta chain) was identified in a study of glioma-infiltrating T cells after dendritic cell vaccination. The CDR3 is 16 amino acids. Germline-derived CDR1 and CDR2 are SGHVS and FQNEAQ. Primers: 60 V beta forward and 13 J beta reverse. Clones were read by immunoSEQ multiplex PCR, and TCRdb kept only the in-frame ones, dropping some. There are 80,000 to 100,000 clones in the sample; 79% occur only once, and under 7% lies in the top ten. Only a few counts were recorded for this clone. The sequence came from a human donor with glioblastoma. The sequencing used blood, collected before dendritic cell vaccination. The genes are TRBV7-8 and TRBJ2-5; 8 bases match TRBD2. The J call may be faulty, since TRBJ2-7 better matches the DNA end. The CDR3 protein is CASSYLAAGVRSEQYF. The DNA of the CDR3 is TGTGCCAGCAGCTACTTAGCAGCGGGAGTTAGGTCCGAGCAGTACTTC.